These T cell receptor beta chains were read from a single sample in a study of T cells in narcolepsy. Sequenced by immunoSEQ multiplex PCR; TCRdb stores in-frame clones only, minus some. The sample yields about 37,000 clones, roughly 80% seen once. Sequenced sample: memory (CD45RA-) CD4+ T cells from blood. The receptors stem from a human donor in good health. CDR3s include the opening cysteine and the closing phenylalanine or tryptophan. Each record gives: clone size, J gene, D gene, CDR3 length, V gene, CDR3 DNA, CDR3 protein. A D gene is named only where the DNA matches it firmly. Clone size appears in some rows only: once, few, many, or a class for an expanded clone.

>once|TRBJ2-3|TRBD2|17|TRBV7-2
TGTGCCAGCAGCTCAGGACTAGCGGGGGTAGGGATAGATACGCAGTATTTT
CASSSGLAGVGIDTQYF
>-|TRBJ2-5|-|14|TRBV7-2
TGTGCCAGCAGCCAAGCCATAGGGGCGGAGACCCAGTACTTC
CASSQAIGAETQYF
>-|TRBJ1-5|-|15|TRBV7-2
TGTGCCAGCAGCCCCGGGAGGGCGAGCAATCAGCCCCAGCATTTT
CASSPGRASNQPQHF
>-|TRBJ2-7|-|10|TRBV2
TGTGCCAGCAGCAGACAGGAGCAGTACTTC
CASSRQEQYF
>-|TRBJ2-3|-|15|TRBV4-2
TGTGCCAGCAGCCAAGAAGTCCTCGCACAAGATACGCAGTATTTT
CASSQEVLAQDTQYF
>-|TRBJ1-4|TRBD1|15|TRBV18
TGTGCCAGCTCACCACTCAGGGGGCCTAATGAAAAACTGTTTTTT
CASSPLRGPNEKLFF
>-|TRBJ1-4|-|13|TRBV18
TGTGCCAGCTCACCTGGGGGTCCTGAAAAACTGTTTTTT
CASSPGGPEKLFF
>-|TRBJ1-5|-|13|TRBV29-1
TGCAGCGTTGAAGATTCGGGAGGTCAGCCCCAGCATTTT
CSVEDSGGQPQHF
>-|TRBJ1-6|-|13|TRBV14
TGTGCCAGCAGCACGGTCGATAATTCACCCCTCCACTTT
CASSTVDNSPLHF
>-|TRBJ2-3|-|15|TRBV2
TGTGCCAGCAGGCGGGGACACAAAACCGAAGATACGCAGTATTTT
CASRRGHKTEDTQYF
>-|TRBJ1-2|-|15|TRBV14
TGTGCCAGCAGCAAACCGGGGGACGCTAACTATGGCTACACCTTC
CASSKPGDANYGYTF
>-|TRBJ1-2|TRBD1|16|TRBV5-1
TGCGCCAGCAGCTTGGCCTTGACAGGGGTTGGCTATGGCTACACCTTC
CASSLALTGVGYGYTF
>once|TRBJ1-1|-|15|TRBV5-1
TGCGCCAGCAGCTTGGACCCGGGGATGGGGACTGAAGCTTTCTTT
CASSLDPGMGTEAFF
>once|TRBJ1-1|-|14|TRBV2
TGTGCCAGCAGTGAGGGCAGGATGAACACTGAAGCTTTCTTT
CASSEGRMNTEAFF
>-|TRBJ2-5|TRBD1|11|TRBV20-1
TGCAGTGCCAACAGGGGGCAGACCCAGTACTTC
CSANRGQTQYF
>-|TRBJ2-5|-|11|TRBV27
TGTGCCAGCAGTTACCAAGAGACCCAGTACTTC
CASSYQETQYF
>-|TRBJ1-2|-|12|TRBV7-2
TGTGCCAGCAGCCTTGGAGGTGCCGGCTACACCTTC
CASSLGGAGYTF
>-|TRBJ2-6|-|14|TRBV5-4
TGTGCCAGCAGCTCCCACTCTGGGGCCAACGTCCTGACTTTC
CASSSHSGANVLTF
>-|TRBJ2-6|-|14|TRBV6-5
TGTGCCAGCAGTTACAATAAAGGGGCCAACGTCCTGACTTTC
CASSYNKGANVLTF
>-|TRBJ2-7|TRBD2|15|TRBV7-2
TGTGCCAGCAGCCCTAGCGGGACGCTCTCCTACGAGCAGTACTTC
CASSPSGTLSYEQYF
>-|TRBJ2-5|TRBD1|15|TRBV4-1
TGCGCCAGCAGTCCCTTCGGACAGGGCCAAGAGACCCAGTACTTC
CASSPFGQGQETQYF
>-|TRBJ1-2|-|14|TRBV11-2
TGTGCCAGCAGCTTATACCCAGCTTCGTATGGCTACACCTTC
CASSLYPASYGYTF
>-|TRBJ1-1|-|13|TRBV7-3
TGTGCCAGCAGCTCGGAGATGAACACTGAAGCTTTCTTT
CASSSEMNTEAFF
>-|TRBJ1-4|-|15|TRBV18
TGTGCCAGCTCACCACTGCCGGGCCGAGGCGAAAAACTGTTTTTT
CASSPLPGRGEKLFF
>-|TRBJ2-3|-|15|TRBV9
TGTGCCAGCAGCCGGACGGTTCTAAGCACAGATACGCAGTATTTT
CASSRTVLSTDTQYF
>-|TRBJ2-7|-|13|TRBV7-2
TGTGCCAGCAGTTTGGACTATGCGGGCGAGCAGTACTTC
CASSLDYAGEQYF
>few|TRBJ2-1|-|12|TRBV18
TGTGCCAGCTCACCCGGGGGATGGGAGCAGTTCTTC
CASSPGGWEQFF
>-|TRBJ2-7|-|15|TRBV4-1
TGCGCCAGCAGCCAAGCCCAGATGGGCGAGAGGGAGCAGTACTTC
CASSQAQMGEREQYF
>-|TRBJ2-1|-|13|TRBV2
TGTGCCAGCAGTGAAGCGCCTACGGCTGAGCAGTTCTTC
CASSEAPTAEQFF
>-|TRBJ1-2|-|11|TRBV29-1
TGCAGCGTTGATTCAGGGTACGGCTACACCTTC
CSVDSGYGYTF
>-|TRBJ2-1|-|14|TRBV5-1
TGCGCCAGCAGCCCAGCTAGGGGGGTAGGTGAGCAGTTCTTC
CASSPARGVGEQFF